These T cell receptor beta chains were read from a single sample in a study of quantifying T cell responses using KT2 cells. In TCRdb, the UMI-ligation and nested PCR reads were re-called with MiXCR into one record per CDR3 protein. The sample yields about 30,000 distinct CDR3 sequences, roughly 8% seen once. The source material was PBMCs spiked with cells of the T cell clone KT2. These TCRs come from a human donor. Both conserved end residues are part of each CDR3. D genes are given only for firm matches. Only some rows state a clone size, as once, few, many or a class for expanded clones.

TRBD1 | TRBJ1-6 | many | TRBV18 | CASSPTGVESPLHF | TGTGCCAGCTCCCCAACAGGGGTGGAATCACCCCTCCACTTT
NA | TRBJ1-2 | NA | TRBV25-1 | CASSRIANYGYTF | TGTGCCAGCAGTCGGATAGCTAACTATGGCTACACCTTC
NA | TRBJ1-5 | NA | TRBV3-1 | CASSQGSGDQPQHF | TGTGCCAGCAGCCAAGGCTCAGGGGATCAGCCCCAGCATTTT
TRBD2 | TRBJ2-7 | many | TRBV6-2/TRBV6-3 | CASSFSGGYEQYF | TGTGCCAGCAGCTTCAGCGGGGGCTACGAGCAGTACTTC
NA | TRBJ1-1 | few | TRBV9 | CASSVQGDTEAFF | TGTGCCAGCAGCGTACAGGGTGACACTGAAGCTTTCTTT
NA | TRBJ1-2 | many | TRBV11-2 | CASSLDRNYGYTF | TGTGCCAGCAGCCTAGACAGGAACTATGGCTACACCTTC
NA | TRBJ1-6 | many | TRBV27 | CASSPNLSGVPLHF | TGTGCCAGCAGTCCTAACCTCTCTGGCGTACCCCTCCACTTT
TRBD2 | TRBJ2-1 | few | TRBV19 | CASSIRGASGRNEQFF | TGTGCCAGTAGTATCCGCGGGGCTAGCGGGAGGAATGAGCAGTTCTTC
TRBD1 | TRBJ1-4 | few | TRBV2 | CASNRGGGYEKLFF | TGTGCCAGCAACCGAGGAGGGGGCTATGAAAAACTGTTTTTT
TRBD2 | TRBJ2-3 | few | TRBV10-1 | CASSPSGRSTDTQYF | TGCGCCAGCAGTCCTAGCGGGAGGAGCACAGATACGCAGTATTTT
TRBD2 | TRBJ2-1 | NA | TRBV5-1 | CATQTSGGSSYNEQFF | TGCGCCACCCAGACTAGCGGGGGGAGCTCCTACAATGAGCAGTTCTTC
NA | TRBJ2-2 | NA | TRBV12-3/TRBV12-4 | CASSKGRFANTGELFF | TGTGCCAGCAGTAAGGGACGATTCGCGAACACCGGGGAGCTGTTTTTT
TRBD1 | TRBJ1-1 | few | TRBV27 | CASSSRTGYTEAFF | TGTGCCAGCAGTTCCCGGACAGGGTACACTGAAGCTTTCTTT
NA | TRBJ1-2 | many | TRBV5-1 | CASRLGYSNYGYTF | TGCGCCAGCAGGCTCGGCTACTCTAACTATGGCTACACCTTC
NA | TRBJ2-5 | few | TRBV11-2 | CASRLGHQETQYF | TGTGCCAGCAGACTTGGACACCAAGAGACCCAGTACTTC
NA | TRBJ2-7 | NA | TRBV20-1 | CSAGARSYEQYF | TGCAGTGCTGGAGCACGATCCTACGAGCAGTACTTC
NA | TRBJ2-7 | NA | TRBV20-1 | CSALKGRDSYEQYF | TGCAGTGCTCTTAAGGGGCGGGACTCCTACGAGCAGTACTTC
NA | TRBJ2-7 | many | TRBV2 | CASSESVQGSYEQYF | TGTGCCAGCAGTGAATCGGTCCAGGGGTCCTACGAGCAGTACTTC
TRBD2 | TRBJ2-7 | many | TRBV6-2/TRBV6-3 | CASSFRLAVPYSYEQYF | TGTGCCAGCAGTTTTCGACTAGCGGTACCATACTCCTACGAGCAGTACTTC
NA | TRBJ2-3 | NA | TRBV12-3/TRBV12-4 | CASSRSLTDTQYF | TGTGCCAGCAGTCGCTCCCTCACAGATACGCAGTATTTT
NA | TRBJ1-1 | many | TRBV6-2/TRBV6-3 | CASSYSLNFNTEAFF | TGTGCCAGCAGTTACTCGTTAAACTTCAACACTGAAGCTTTCTTT
TRBD2 | TRBJ2-3 | many | TRBV5-1 | CASSLKLAGDGTDTQYF | TGCGCCAGCAGCTTGAAGCTAGCGGGAGATGGTACAGATACGCAGTATTTT
TRBD2 | TRBJ2-1 | NA | TRBV3-1 | CASSQDTSGGAAQFF | TGTGCCAGCAGCCAAGACACTAGCGGGGGGGCTGCGCAGTTCTTC
NA | TRBJ1-5 | few | TRBV2 | CASSDFYQPQHF | TGTGCCAGCAGTGATTTCTATCAGCCCCAGCATTTT
TRBD2 | TRBJ2-5 | NA | TRBV11-2 | CASSLGVAGVYQETQYF | TGTGCCAGCAGCTTAGGGGTAGCGGGAGTATACCAAGAGACCCAGTACTTC
TRBD2 | TRBJ2-3 | medium-sized | TRBV18 | CASSPREYTDTQYF | TGTGCCAGCTCACCGCGGGAGTACACAGATACGCAGTATTTT